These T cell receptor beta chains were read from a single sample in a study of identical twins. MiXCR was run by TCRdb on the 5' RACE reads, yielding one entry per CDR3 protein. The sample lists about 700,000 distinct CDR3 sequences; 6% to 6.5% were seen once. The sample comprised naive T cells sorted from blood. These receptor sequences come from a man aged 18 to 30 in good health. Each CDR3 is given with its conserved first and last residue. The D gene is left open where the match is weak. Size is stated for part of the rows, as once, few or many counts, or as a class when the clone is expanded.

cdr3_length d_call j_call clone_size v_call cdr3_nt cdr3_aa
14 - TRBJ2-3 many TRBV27 TGTGCCAGCGAACGGGGGTTCGGTACAGATACGCAGTATTTT CASERGFGTDTQYF
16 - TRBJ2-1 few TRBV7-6 TGTGCCAGCAGCTTAGCATCTCGGTATCGGTACAATGAGCAGTTCTTC CASSLASRYRYNEQFF
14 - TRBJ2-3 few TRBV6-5 TGTGCCAGCAGTTACCTCACTAGCTCAGATACGCAGTATTTT CASSYLTSSDTQYF
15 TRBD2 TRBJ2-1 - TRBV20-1 TGCAGTGCCTCTCGCGGGACTAGCGGGCCTCATGAGCAGTTCTTC CSASRGTSGPHEQFF
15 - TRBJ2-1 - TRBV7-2 TGTGCCAGCAGCTTAGAACTTCGGGTAGTCAATGAGCAGTTCTTC CASSLELRVVNEQFF
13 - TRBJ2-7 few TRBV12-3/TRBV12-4 TGTGCCAGCACCTCCCACCCTCGGCACGAGCAGTACTTC CASTSHPRHEQYF
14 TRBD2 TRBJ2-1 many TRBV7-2 TGTGCCAGCAGCCTAGCGGGAGGGGAGAATGAGCAGTTCTTC CASSLAGGENEQFF
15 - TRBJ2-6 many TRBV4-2 TGTGCCAGCAGCCAAGCCCGGAGCGGGGCCAACGTCCTGACTTTC CASSQARSGANVLTF
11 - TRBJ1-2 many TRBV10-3 TGTGCCATCAAGGGGGGCCCTGGCTACACCTTC CAIKGGPGYTF
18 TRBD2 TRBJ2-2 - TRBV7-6 TGTGCCAGCAGTTGGCTCCCCGGGACTAGCGATAACACCGGGGAGCTGTTTTTT CASSWLPGTSDNTGELFF
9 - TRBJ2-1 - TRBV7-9 TGTGCCAGCAGCCAGACATCGGTCTTC CASSQTSVF
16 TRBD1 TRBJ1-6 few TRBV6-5 TGTGCCAGCAGTTACCGGACAGGAGAGGGTAATTCACCCCTCCACTTT CASSYRTGEGNSPLHF
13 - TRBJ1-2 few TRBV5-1 TGCGCCAGCAGCGGACACCAGAACTATGGCTACACCTTC CASSGHQNYGYTF
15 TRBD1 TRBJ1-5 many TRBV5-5 TGTGCCAGCAGCTTGGATCGGACAGGGAGTCAGCCCCAGCATTTT CASSLDRTGSQPQHF
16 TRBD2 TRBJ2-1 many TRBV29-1 TGCAGCGTTGAGGGTAGCGGGCGGAGCTCCTACAATGAGCAGTTCTTC CSVEGSGRSSYNEQFF
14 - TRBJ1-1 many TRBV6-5 TGTGCCAGCAGTTACGCAACAGGAGACACTGAAGCTTTCTTT CASSYATGDTEAFF
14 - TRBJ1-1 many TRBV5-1 TGCGCCAGCAGCTTGGCCTGGATGAACACTGAAGCTTTCTTT CASSLAWMNTEAFF
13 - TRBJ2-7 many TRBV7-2 TGTGCCAGCAGCCAAAATGGGACCCCCGAGCAGTACTTC CASSQNGTPEQYF
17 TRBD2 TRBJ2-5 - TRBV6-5 TGTGCCAGCAGTTACAATTCTCTAGGCGGGGGTGGCGAGACCCAGTACTTC CASSYNSLGGGGETQYF